Listed below are T cell receptor beta chains from one sample, sequenced in a study of blood T cell repertoires in COVID-19. Data came from immunoSEQ multiplex PCR; TCRdb stores just in-frame clones and leaves some out. This sample has approximately 330,000 clones; just over 85% occur once, and the top ten carry around 4.5%. The material sequenced was PBMCs or T cells enriched from blood (not recorded which). The receptors shown here come from a woman aged 40-49 years with acute COVID-19. Each CDR3 is given with its conserved first and last residue. D genes are given only for firm matches. Clone size, where shown, is once, few, many, or a class for clones that have expanded.

D gene	clone size	V gene	J gene	CDR3 DNA	CDR3 protein
TRBD1	NA	TRBV6-6	TRBJ1-2	TGTGCCAGCAGACGGCAATCGGACAGGGAAGGGGGCTACACCTTC	CASRRQSDREGGYTF
NA	NA	TRBV9	TRBJ2-1	TGTGCCAGCACTCCGACCCAGGCTAACTCCTACAATGAGCAGTTCTTC	CASTPTQANSYNEQFF
TRBD1	NA	TRBV11-2	TRBJ2-7	TGTGCCAGCAGATTAGGACAGGGGAACCGCTACGAGCAGTACTTC	CASRLGQGNRYEQYF
NA	once	TRBV28	TRBJ2-7	TGTGCCAGCAGTTTCAGGGGCCGAAGCTCCTACGAGCAGTATTTC	CASSFRGRSSYEQYF
NA	NA	TRBV28	TRBJ2-5	TGTGCCAGCAGCCCGGGGCAGGGACACGAGACCCAGTACTTC	CASSPGQGHETQYF
NA	NA	TRBV20-1	TRBJ1-3	TGCAGTGCTAGTCCACAGGGATCGTTTGGAAACACCATATATTTT	CSASPQGSFGNTIYF
NA	NA	TRBV5-8	TRBJ1-2	TGTGCCAGCAGCTCGGATATATGGGCCGCTAACTATGGCTACACCTTC	CASSSDIWAANYGYTF
NA	NA	TRBV3-1/TRBV3-2	TRBJ1-2	TGTGCCAGCAGCCCGGGGGGCGGAGCCAAGGGCTACACCTTC	CASSPGGGAKGYTF
NA	NA	TRBV4-1	TRBJ1-6	TGCGCCAGCAGCCAAGTTAGTATGAGTTCACCCCTCCACTTT	CASSQVSMSSPLHF
NA	NA	TRBV18	TRBJ1-1	TGTGCCAGCTCACCACCGAATGGGCTCATGAACACTGAAGCTTTCTTT	CASSPPNGLMNTEAFF
TRBD1	NA	TRBV7-3	TRBJ1-1	TGTGCCAGCAGCTTATGGGGAACAGGGGGAAAAACTGAAGCTTTCTTT	CASSLWGTGGKTEAFF
NA	NA	TRBV6-5	TRBJ1-3	TGTGCCAGCAGTTCCACAGGGACTGGAAACACCATATATTTT	CASSSTGTGNTIYF
TRBD1	NA	TRBV19	TRBJ1-6	TGTGCCAGTAAAGACAGGGCTGCTTCCTATAATTCACCCCTCCACTTT	CASKDRAASYNSPLHF
TRBD2	NA	TRBV11-2	TRBJ2-7	TGTGCCAGCAGCCTACTAGCGGGATACGAGCAGTACTTC	CASSLLAGYEQYF
NA	NA	TRBV7-3	TRBJ1-1	TGTGCCAGCAGCTTAAGAGGGTCAACAGGGCGGTGGGTGTATGGTGAAGCTTTCTTT	CASSLRGSTGRWVYGEAFF
NA	NA	TRBV15	TRBJ2-2	TGTGCCACCAGCGGCGACAGGTTCTACACCGGGGAGCTGTTTTTT	CATSGDRFYTGELFF
TRBD2	once	TRBV9	TRBJ2-3	TGTGCCAGCAGCCAAGCCCCAGCGGGAGCGGTAGATACGCAGTATTTT	CASSQAPAGAVDTQYF
NA	NA	TRBV4-1	TRBJ1-5	TGCGCCAGCAGCCGGGGGGATAGCAATCAGCCCCAGCATTTT	CASSRGDSNQPQHF
NA	NA	TRBV24-1	TRBJ2-7	TGTGCCACCAGTGAACAGGGATACGAGCAGTACTTC	CATSEQGYEQYF
TRBD1	NA	TRBV15	TRBJ1-5	TGTGCCACCAGCAGAAGGACAGGGATTAATCAGCCCCAGCATTTT	CATSRRTGINQPQHF
NA	NA	TRBV7-3	TRBJ1-1	TGTGCCAGCAGCTTAATGGGACACCTGAACACTGAAGCTTTCTTT	CASSLMGHLNTEAFF
NA	NA	TRBV6-5	TRBJ1-2	TGTGCCAGCAGTTACACAGGGCTTGGCTACACCTTC	CASSYTGLGYTF
NA	NA	TRBV19	TRBJ1-2	TGTGCCAGTAGCCAAGGGGGAGTCTATGGCTACACCTTC	CASSQGGVYGYTF
TRBD1	NA	TRBV4-3	TRBJ1-2	TGCGCCAGCAGCCCAGGACAGGCCTACTATGGCTACACCTTC	CASSPGQAYYGYTF
TRBD2	once	TRBV20-1	TRBJ2-7	TGCAGTGCTAGTGATCCGGGACTAGCGGCCTGGGAGCAGTACTTC	CSASDPGLAAWEQYF
TRBD1	NA	TRBV7-3	TRBJ2-1	TGTGCCAGCAGCTTATCCGGGACAGGGTTCTTTTATGAGCAGTTCTTC	CASSLSGTGFFYEQFF
NA	once	TRBV7-9	TRBJ2-7	TGTGCCAGCAGCTTCGCATACAGGCCAGACGAGCAGTACTTC	CASSFAYRPDEQYF
NA	NA	TRBV9	TRBJ2-5	TGTGCCAGCAGCGTAGGTCAGGGTCGAGAGACCCAGTACTTC	CASSVGQGRETQYF
NA	NA	TRBV7-9	TRBJ1-1	TGTGCCAGCAGCTTACAGGGCTTGAACACTGAAGCTTTCTTT	CASSLQGLNTEAFF
TRBD2	NA	TRBV3-1/TRBV3-2	TRBJ2-1	TGTGCCAGCAGCCTATTAGCGGGCCGAGCCTACAATGAGCAGTTCTTC	CASSLLAGRAYNEQFF
NA	NA	TRBV2	TRBJ1-4	TGTGCCAGCACCGAAAGGGAGGGGATTAATGAAAAACTGTTTTTT	CASTEREGINEKLFF
NA	NA	TRBV9	TRBJ1-2	TGTGCCAGCAGCGTAGAGGGCAGGGGTAAGGGTGGCTACACCTTC	CASSVEGRGKGGYTF
NA	NA	TRBV6-2/TRBV6-3	TRBJ1-5	TGTGCCAGCAGTTACGAGCAGGGTCCCCTTTATAGCAATCAGCCCCAGCATTTT	CASSYEQGPLYSNQPQHF